A selection of T cell receptor beta chains follows, all from one sample in a study of blood T cell repertoires in COVID-19. The data were produced by immunoSEQ multiplex PCR, yet TCRdb's version contains in-frame clones alone and is incomplete. The sample has some 240,000 clones, 84% seen once. What was sequenced was peripheral blood. The receptors stem from a woman between 40 and 50 years old who had recovered from COVID-19. CDR3s include the opening cysteine and the closing phenylalanine or tryptophan. A D gene is named only where the DNA matches it firmly. Size tells how often a clone was seen (once, few, many) or the class of an expanded clone, and some rows leave it out.

clone_size	v_call	d_call	j_call	cdr3_aa	cdr3_nt
-	TRBV9	-	TRBJ1-6	CASSADGTRDSPLHF	TGTGCCAGCAGCGCGGACGGGACACGGGATTCACCCCTCCACTTT
-	TRBV27	TRBD2	TRBJ2-3	CASSPRVAGMDTQYF	TGTGCCAGCAGTCCTCGGGTAGCGGGGATGGATACGCAGTATTTT
-	TRBV15	-	TRBJ1-6	CATSRDRAGAVSPLHF	TGTGCCACCAGCAGAGACCGGGCGGGGGCGGTTTCACCCCTCCACTTT
-	TRBV7-4	-	TRBJ2-4	CASSLGGGRDQNIQYF	TGTGCCAGCAGCTTAGGGGGAGGCAGGGACCAAAACATTCAGTACTTC
-	TRBV6-1	TRBD1	TRBJ2-2	CASSEGYRGDTGELFF	TGTGCCAGCAGTGAAGGGTACAGGGGGGACACCGGGGAGCTGTTTTTT
-	TRBV19	-	TRBJ2-6	CASSRQLLTISGANVLTF	TGTGCCAGTAGTCGACAGCTACTTACAATCTCTGGGGCCAACGTCCTGACTTTC
-	TRBV11-3	TRBD2	TRBJ2-7	CASSFGVAGGSDEQYF	TGTGCCAGCAGCTTTGGAGTAGCGGGGGGTTCTGACGAGCAGTACTTC
-	TRBV6-1	-	TRBJ1-5	CASSEVGEGGDQPQHF	TGTGCCAGCAGTGAAGTAGGGGAGGGCGGAGATCAGCCCCAGCATTTT
-	TRBV6-6	TRBD2	TRBJ2-7	CASSYSSGGTYEQYF	TGTGCCAGCAGTTACTCTAGCGGGGGTACCTACGAGCAGTACTTC
-	TRBV11-2	-	TRBJ1-3	CASSLATASGNTIYF	TGTGCCAGCAGCTTAGCGACAGCCTCTGGAAACACCATATATTTT
many	TRBV7-9	-	TRBJ1-2	CAITHGGTNYGYTF	TGTGCCATCACTCACGGGGGTACGAACTATGGCTACACCTTC
-	TRBV10-2	TRBD2	TRBJ2-1	CASSEAGGGYNEQFF	TGCGCCAGCAGTGAGGCGGGGGGCGGCTACAATGAGCAGTTCTTC
once	TRBV30	-	TRBJ2-5	CAWSSGAQSAQETQYF	TGTGCCTGGAGCTCGGGTGCCCAATCCGCTCAAGAGACCCAGTACTTC
-	TRBV28	-	TRBJ1-2	CASSFRVFYGYTF	TGTGCCAGCAGTTTCCGGGTCTTCTATGGCTACACCTTC
-	TRBV7-6	-	TRBJ1-5	CASSLGLRDLDQPQHF	TGTGCCAGCAGCTTAGGCCTACGGGACTTGGATCAGCCCCAGCATTTT
-	TRBV11-3	-	TRBJ2-1	CASRLEGSSYNEQFF	TGTGCCAGCAGGTTAGAGGGGAGCTCCTACAATGAGCAGTTCTTC
once	TRBV7-8	TRBD1	TRBJ1-5	CASSLAGQSNQPQHF	TGTGCCAGCAGCTTAGCGGGACAGAGCAATCAGCCCCAGCATTTT
-	TRBV27	-	TRBJ2-7	CASSLSGPYEQYF	TGTGCCAGCAGTTTATCGGGGCCGTACGAGCAGTACTTC
-	TRBV28	-	TRBJ1-5	CASSYGTQRVRQPQHF	TGTGCCAGCAGTTATGGCACCCAGAGGGTCCGTCAGCCCCAGCATTTT
-	TRBV11-3	TRBD1	TRBJ1-4	CASSLKGAREKLFF	TGTGCCAGCAGCTTAAAGGGGGCTCGGGAAAAACTGTTTTTT
-	TRBV14	TRBD1	TRBJ2-5	CASSVRQGRETQYF	TGTGCCAGCAGCGTCCGACAGGGCCGAGAGACCCAGTACTTC
-	TRBV29-1	-	TRBJ2-1	CSTGSRGGAYNEQFF	TGCAGCACGGGCAGTAGGGGCGGAGCCTACAATGAGCAGTTCTTC
-	TRBV10-3	-	TRBJ1-1	CAISGGTHTEAFF	TGTGCCATCAGTGGAGGGACTCACACTGAAGCTTTCTTT
-	TRBV24-1	-	TRBJ2-7	CATSDLTGKQYF	TGTGCCACCAGTGATTTGACGGGGAAGCAGTACTTC
once	TRBV19	TRBD1	TRBJ1-1	CASSIAGGTYTEAFF	TGTGCCAGTAGTATAGCAGGGGGCACGTACACTGAAGCTTTCTTT
once	TRBV5-1	-	TRBJ1-3	CASKGQQNSLSGNTIYF	TGCGCCAGCAAAGGACAGCAGAACTCCCTCTCTGGAAACACCATATATTTT
-	TRBV7-9	TRBD1	TRBJ2-1	CASSFRDRDLGTYNEQFF	TGTGCCAGCAGCTTCCGGGACAGGGACTTGGGCACCTACAATGAGCAGTTCTTC
-	TRBV7-6	-	TRBJ2-3	CASSFSEFGGVDTQYF	TGTGCCAGCAGCTTCTCGGAGTTTGGAGGGGTCGATACGCAGTATTTT
-	TRBV24-1	-	TRBJ2-3	CATSDHSSGDTQYF	TGTGCCACCAGTGACCACTCATCGGGAGATACGCAGTATTTT
-	TRBV3-1/TRBV3-2	-	TRBJ2-2	CASSQDRRGGSTGELFF	TGTGCCAGCAGCCAAGATCGGAGGGGGGGAAGCACCGGGGAGCTGTTTTTT
-	TRBV3-1/TRBV3-2	-	TRBJ2-5	CASSREGLVTDF	TGTGCCAGCAGCCGGGAAGGACTGGTTACGGACTTC
few	TRBV3-1/TRBV3-2	-	TRBJ1-5	CASSQAGGTGNQPQHF	TGTGCCAGCAGCCAAGCCGGAGGGACGGGCAATCAGCCCCAGCATTTT
-	TRBV19	TRBD1	TRBJ1-1	CASSLGDRVMNTEAFF	TGTGCCAGTTCGTTGGGGGACAGGGTGATGAACACTGAAGCTTTCTTT
-	TRBV5-1	TRBD2	TRBJ2-3	CASSTTSGSDTQYF	TGCGCCAGCAGCACGACTAGCGGGTCAGATACGCAGTATTTT
few	TRBV4-1	-	TRBJ1-2	CASREPGTNYGYTF	TGCGCCAGCAGAGAACCCGGGACAAACTATGGCTACACCTTC
-	TRBV4-1	-	TRBJ1-1	CASSQGAQQYTEAFF	TGCGCCAGCAGCCAAGGAGCCCAACAGTACACTGAAGCTTTCTTT
few	TRBV6-5	-	TRBJ2-7	CALAETGPGREQYF	TGTGCCCTAGCGGAGACAGGACCGGGGAGGGAGCAGTACTTC
few	TRBV19	TRBD1	TRBJ2-7	CASTDGQAPYEQYF	TGTGCCAGTACAGATGGACAGGCCCCCTACGAGCAGTACTTC
-	TRBV13	-	TRBJ1-2	CASSAPGRVYGYTF	TGTGCCAGCAGCGCCCCCGGTAGAGTTTATGGCTACACCTTC
few	TRBV19	-	TRBJ2-5	CASSILGGSQETQYF	TGTGCCAGTAGTATCCTCGGAGGGTCCCAAGAGACCCAGTACTTC
once	TRBV11-3	TRBD1	TRBJ2-7	CASSLTGLDRGTYEQYF	TGTGCCAGCAGCTTAACGGGCTTAGACAGGGGTACCTACGAGCAGTACTTC
-	TRBV7-6	-	TRBJ1-5	CASSPSRYQPQHF	TGTGCCAGCAGCCCCTCGAGGTATCAGCCCCAGCATTTT
-	TRBV28	-	TRBJ1-3	CASRRGSGNTIYF	TGTGCCAGCAGACGGGGCTCTGGAAACACCATATATTTT
once	TRBV30	TRBD2	TRBJ2-6	CAWSRGAGANVLTF	TGTGCCTGGTCTCGGGGGGCTGGGGCCAACGTCCTGACTTTC
-	TRBV7-9	-	TRBJ1-3	CASSFTRRGGSSGNTIYF	TGTGCCAGCAGCTTCACCAGACGTGGGGGGAGCTCTGGAAACACCATATATTTT
-	TRBV3-1/TRBV3-2	-	TRBJ1-1	CASSQGVRAVPEAFF	TGTGCCAGCAGCCAAGGGGTACGCGCGGTGCCTGAAGCTTTCTTT
-	TRBV3-1/TRBV3-2	-	TRBJ1-4	CASSQAGLGEKLFF	TGTGCCAGCAGCCAAGCAGGGTTAGGTGAAAAACTGTTTTTT
-	TRBV15	TRBD1	TRBJ2-7	CATSTRQGYEQYF	TGTGCCACCAGCACCCGACAGGGCTACGAGCAGTACTTC
-	TRBV5-1	TRBD1	TRBJ2-5	CASSPAPTGGAETQYF	TGCGCCAGCAGCCCGGCCCCGACAGGGGGCGCAGAGACCCAGTACTTC
-	TRBV2	-	TRBJ1-5	CASRATDFTNQPQHF	TGTGCCAGCAGAGCGACAGATTTTACCAATCAGCCCCAGCATTTT
-	TRBV6-5	TRBD1	TRBJ1-6	CASSTRDRYSPLHF	TGTGCCAGCAGTACTCGGGACAGGTATTCACCCCTCCACTTT
-	TRBV27	-	TRBJ1-2	CASSLRQNNYGYTF	TGTGCCAGCAGTTTGCGACAGAATAACTATGGCTACACCTTC
few	TRBV28	-	TRBJ1-1	CASSLFGQSVGTEAFF	TGTGCCAGCAGTTTATTCGGACAATCAGTGGGGACTGAAGCTTTCTTT
-	TRBV14	-	TRBJ1-2	CASGQNYGYTF	TGTGCCAGCGGACAGAACTATGGCTACACCTTC
-	TRBV6-5	-	TRBJ1-5	CASNQNRNQPQHF	TGTGCCAGCAACCAAAACAGAAATCAGCCCCAGCATTTT